A selection of T cell receptor beta chains follows, all from one sample in a study of blood T cell repertoires in COVID-19. Repertoires were generated with immunoSEQ multiplex PCR, while TCRdb's copy carries only in-frame clones and drops some. The sample yields 200,000 to 250,000 clones, around four fifths seen once. Sequencing was carried out using PBMCs or T cells enriched from blood (not recorded which). These receptors were obtained from a man aged 40-50 years who had recovered from COVID-19. The CDR3 runs from the conserved cysteine through the conserved F or W. A D gene is named only where the DNA matches it firmly. Some rows mark clone size as missing; the rest say once, few, many or name a class of expanded clone.

j_gene: TRBJ1-3; d_gene: TRBD1; abundance: -; v_gene: TRBV11-3; CDR3nt: TGTGCCAGCAGCCCGGACAGGGGAGGCACCATATATTTT; CDR3aa: CASSPDRGGTIYF
j_gene: TRBJ2-3; d_gene: -; abundance: -; v_gene: TRBV27; CDR3nt: TGTGCCAGCAGTTTCATTCCAGGGGATACGCAGTATTTT; CDR3aa: CASSFIPGDTQYF
j_gene: TRBJ1-6; d_gene: -; abundance: few; v_gene: TRBV3-1/TRBV3-2; CDR3nt: TGTGCCAGCAGCCAAGGGACAGAGAATTCACCCCTCCACTTT; CDR3aa: CASSQGTENSPLHF
j_gene: TRBJ2-1; d_gene: -; abundance: -; v_gene: TRBV5-1; CDR3nt: TGCGCCAGCAGCTTGGCCTCAATGGGGCCCAATGAGCAGTTCTTC; CDR3aa: CASSLASMGPNEQFF
j_gene: TRBJ1-3; d_gene: -; abundance: -; v_gene: TRBV11-2; CDR3nt: TGTGCCAGCAGCTTAGGGTGGGGCTCGGAGGGAAACACCATATATTTT; CDR3aa: CASSLGWGSEGNTIYF
j_gene: TRBJ2-6; d_gene: -; abundance: -; v_gene: TRBV11-1; CDR3nt: TGTGCCAGCAGCCTAGGGGGAGCTGGGGCCAACGTCCTGACTTTC; CDR3aa: CASSLGGAGANVLTF
j_gene: TRBJ2-5; d_gene: TRBD2; abundance: many; v_gene: TRBV20-1; CDR3nt: TGCAGTGCCTTACTAGCGGGGGGCCAGTACTTC; CDR3aa: CSALLAGGQYF
j_gene: TRBJ2-3; d_gene: -; abundance: -; v_gene: TRBV12-5; CDR3nt: TGTGCTAGTGGTTCTTTAATGAGCGGTACGCAGTATTTT; CDR3aa: CASGSLMSGTQYF
j_gene: TRBJ1-2; d_gene: TRBD1; abundance: -; v_gene: TRBV5-6; CDR3nt: TGTGCCAGCAGCATAACAGGGGGTGACTATGGCTACACCTTC; CDR3aa: CASSITGGDYGYTF
j_gene: TRBJ1-3; d_gene: -; abundance: -; v_gene: TRBV30; CDR3nt: TGTGCCTGTCAGAGGGTCTCTGGAAACACCATATATTTT; CDR3aa: CACQRVSGNTIYF
j_gene: TRBJ2-7; d_gene: TRBD1; abundance: -; v_gene: TRBV6-6; CDR3nt: TGTGCCAGCAGTTACTCAGGGGGCTACTTTTACGAGCAGTACTTC; CDR3aa: CASSYSGGYFYEQYF
j_gene: TRBJ1-1; d_gene: -; abundance: -; v_gene: TRBV6-5; CDR3nt: TGTGCCAGCAGTCCAGGGATCGCGATCACTGAAGCTTTCTTT; CDR3aa: CASSPGIAITEAFF
j_gene: TRBJ2-7; d_gene: -; abundance: -; v_gene: TRBV4-1; CDR3nt: TGCGCCAGCAGCCACGGGACTGCAAACTACGAGCAGTACTTC; CDR3aa: CASSHGTANYEQYF
j_gene: TRBJ2-3; d_gene: TRBD2; abundance: -; v_gene: TRBV2; CDR3nt: TGTGCCAGCAGGGGACTAGCGTTTTCTTCGTCAGATACGCAGTATTTT; CDR3aa: CASRGLAFSSSDTQYF
j_gene: TRBJ2-3; d_gene: TRBD2; abundance: -; v_gene: TRBV5-1; CDR3nt: TGCGCCAGCAGCTCGGGGACTAGCGGGGGGCCGACCCTCGGGAATACGCAGTATTTT; CDR3aa: CASSSGTSGGPTLGNTQYF
j_gene: TRBJ1-1; d_gene: TRBD1; abundance: -; v_gene: TRBV18; CDR3nt: TGTGCCAGCTCACCTAGGGACAGGGAGAACACTGAAGCTTTCTTT; CDR3aa: CASSPRDRENTEAFF
j_gene: TRBJ2-1; d_gene: TRBD2; abundance: -; v_gene: TRBV14; CDR3nt: TGTGCCAGCAGCCTCGACGGGAGGGTCGGTGGTGAGCAGTTCTTC; CDR3aa: CASSLDGRVGGEQFF
j_gene: TRBJ2-5; d_gene: TRBD2; abundance: -; v_gene: TRBV3-1/TRBV3-2; CDR3nt: TGTGCCAGCAGCACTAGCGAGGGGGAGACCCAGTACTTC; CDR3aa: CASSTSEGETQYF
j_gene: TRBJ1-3; d_gene: TRBD1; abundance: -; v_gene: TRBV19; CDR3nt: TGTGCCAGTAGACAAGAGGGGGCTATCACGGGACATTCCTCTGGAAACACCATATATTTT; CDR3aa: CASRQEGAITGHSSGNTIYF
j_gene: TRBJ1-5; d_gene: -; abundance: -; v_gene: TRBV4-2; CDR3nt: TGTGCCAGCAGCCTCGTGGGGGGGTCGGGCAATCAGCCCCAGCATTTT; CDR3aa: CASSLVGGSGNQPQHF
j_gene: TRBJ1-6; d_gene: -; abundance: few; v_gene: TRBV7-9; CDR3nt: TGTGCCAGCAGGAATACAGGGACATATTCACCCCTCCACTTT; CDR3aa: CASRNTGTYSPLHF
j_gene: TRBJ2-1; d_gene: -; abundance: -; v_gene: TRBV19; CDR3nt: TGTGCCAGTAGGACCTCAGCGAAAGGATCCTACAATGAGCAGTTCTTC; CDR3aa: CASRTSAKGSYNEQFF
j_gene: TRBJ2-7; d_gene: TRBD2; abundance: -; v_gene: TRBV14; CDR3nt: TGTGCCAGCAGCCAAGGCGAGCGGGAGAAAGGGGACTACGAGCAGTACTTC; CDR3aa: CASSQGEREKGDYEQYF
j_gene: TRBJ2-1; d_gene: -; abundance: once; v_gene: TRBV24-1; CDR3nt: TGTGCCACCAGTGATTCTGGCCGGGGACTGAACAATGAGCAGTTCTTC; CDR3aa: CATSDSGRGLNNEQFF
j_gene: TRBJ2-7; d_gene: TRBD2; abundance: -; v_gene: TRBV4-1; CDR3nt: TGCGCCAGCAGCCAAGCCCCCGGTGATAGCGGGAGGGTCGAGCAGTACTTC; CDR3aa: CASSQAPGDSGRVEQYF
j_gene: TRBJ2-7; d_gene: TRBD1; abundance: once; v_gene: TRBV5-1; CDR3nt: TGCGCCAGCAGCTTTACAGGGGAGTACGAGCAGTACTTC; CDR3aa: CASSFTGEYEQYF
j_gene: TRBJ1-2; d_gene: -; abundance: -; v_gene: TRBV2; CDR3nt: TGTGCCAGAACCGACTCAACCGTCTATGGCTACACCTTC; CDR3aa: CARTDSTVYGYTF
j_gene: TRBJ1-1; d_gene: -; abundance: -; v_gene: TRBV5-5; CDR3nt: TGTGCCAGCAGCTTTCAGGGATTTAACACTGAAGCTTTCTTT; CDR3aa: CASSFQGFNTEAFF
j_gene: TRBJ1-3; d_gene: TRBD1; abundance: -; v_gene: TRBV29-1; CDR3nt: TGCAGCGTTGAGGCTCCCCTCGGAGGACAGGGCTCTGGAAACACCATATATTTT; CDR3aa: CSVEAPLGGQGSGNTIYF
j_gene: TRBJ2-2; d_gene: -; abundance: -; v_gene: TRBV5-1; CDR3nt: TGCGCCAGCAGCTTGGAGGTGGCAGGGGACACCGGGGAGCTGTTTTTT; CDR3aa: CASSLEVAGDTGELFF
j_gene: TRBJ2-1; d_gene: -; abundance: -; v_gene: TRBV9; CDR3nt: TGTGCCAGCAGCGTAGGTGGGGCGACTTTATACAATGAGCAGTTCTTC; CDR3aa: CASSVGGATLYNEQFF
j_gene: TRBJ1-6; d_gene: -; abundance: -; v_gene: TRBV23-1; CDR3nt: TGCGCCAGCAGTCCTTACGAGACATCCTTGGGTGTGTATTCACCCCTCCACTTT; CDR3aa: CASSPYETSLGVYSPLHF
j_gene: TRBJ1-6; d_gene: -; abundance: -; v_gene: TRBV3-1/TRBV3-2; CDR3nt: TGTGCCAGCAGCCAAGAAAGCGGGGCGGATGGTAATTCACCCCTCCACTTT; CDR3aa: CASSQESGADGNSPLHF
j_gene: TRBJ2-7; d_gene: -; abundance: -; v_gene: TRBV7-9; CDR3nt: TGTGCCACCCAAGTGGCAGGACAGCTGTACTTC; CDR3aa: CATQVAGQLYF
j_gene: TRBJ2-2; d_gene: TRBD2; abundance: -; v_gene: TRBV9; CDR3nt: TGTGCCAGCAGCTTACAAGGACTAGCGGGGGGATCCGGGGAGCTGTTTTTT; CDR3aa: CASSLQGLAGGSGELFF
j_gene: TRBJ2-7; d_gene: -; abundance: few; v_gene: TRBV7-2; CDR3nt: TGTGCCAGCGCACCCAACCCGACAGCTCTCTACGAGCAGTACTTC; CDR3aa: CASAPNPTALYEQYF
j_gene: TRBJ2-7; d_gene: -; abundance: -; v_gene: TRBV29-1; CDR3nt: TGCAGCGTTGATCTTTCAGGCTCCTACGAGCAGTACTTC; CDR3aa: CSVDLSGSYEQYF
j_gene: TRBJ1-1; d_gene: -; abundance: -; v_gene: TRBV18; CDR3nt: TGTGCCAGCTCACAAACAGGGAAAGGGACTGAAGCTTTCTTT; CDR3aa: CASSQTGKGTEAFF
j_gene: TRBJ1-1; d_gene: -; abundance: -; v_gene: TRBV27; CDR3nt: TGTGCCAGCAGTTTATCTAGAACAGGCGTGAACACTGAAGCTTTCTTT; CDR3aa: CASSLSRTGVNTEAFF
j_gene: TRBJ2-2; d_gene: -; abundance: -; v_gene: TRBV27; CDR3nt: TGTGCCAGCAGTTTATATGGGGGCCTGAACACCGGGGAGCTGTTTTTT; CDR3aa: CASSLYGGLNTGELFF
j_gene: TRBJ1-2; d_gene: -; abundance: -; v_gene: TRBV18; CDR3nt: TGTGCCAGCTCACCCTCCACGATGGCAGGGAAAAACTATGGCTACACCTTC; CDR3aa: CASSPSTMAGKNYGYTF
j_gene: TRBJ2-3; d_gene: -; abundance: -; v_gene: TRBV7-3; CDR3nt: TGTGCCAGCAGCTCGGGACAAGCTGGGGATACGCAGTATTTT; CDR3aa: CASSSGQAGDTQYF
j_gene: TRBJ1-1; d_gene: -; abundance: -; v_gene: TRBV3-1/TRBV3-2; CDR3nt: TGTGCCAGCAGCCAAGATCTGGGGAGACACACTGAAGCTTTCTTT; CDR3aa: CASSQDLGRHTEAFF
j_gene: TRBJ1-1; d_gene: -; abundance: -; v_gene: TRBV7-6; CDR3nt: TGTGCCAGCAGCCCTCCACCTGTTATAGCCACTGAAGCTTTCTTT; CDR3aa: CASSPPPVIATEAFF
j_gene: TRBJ1-4; d_gene: -; abundance: -; v_gene: TRBV7-8; CDR3nt: TGTGCCAGCAGCCCCGGAACAGGCGGAAAACTGTTTTTT; CDR3aa: CASSPGTGGKLFF
j_gene: TRBJ2-7; d_gene: TRBD1; abundance: -; v_gene: TRBV7-8; CDR3nt: TGTGCCAGCAGGCCACCAAACTTCACAGGGGACGAGCAGTACTTC; CDR3aa: CASRPPNFTGDEQYF
j_gene: TRBJ2-3; d_gene: TRBD2; abundance: few; v_gene: TRBV24-1; CDR3nt: TGTGCCACCAGTGATACAGCGGGGGCCCACACAGATACGCAGTATTTT; CDR3aa: CATSDTAGAHTDTQYF
j_gene: TRBJ1-5; d_gene: TRBD1; abundance: -; v_gene: TRBV12-5; CDR3nt: TGTGCTAGTGGTTGGATGCCGGGACAGACCTCTTCCTCTCAATTACAGCCCCAGCATTTT; CDR3aa: CASGWMPGQTSSSQLQPQHF
j_gene: TRBJ2-2; d_gene: TRBD1; abundance: few; v_gene: TRBV5-1; CDR3nt: TGCGCCAGCAGCTACAGGGGGCGCGGGGAGCTGTTTTTT; CDR3aa: CASSYRGRGELFF
j_gene: TRBJ2-3; d_gene: -; abundance: -; v_gene: TRBV7-2; CDR3nt: TGTGCCAGCAGCTTACTGGGGAGCGCCGATACGCAGTATTTT; CDR3aa: CASSLLGSADTQYF
j_gene: TRBJ1-6; d_gene: -; abundance: once; v_gene: TRBV3-1/TRBV3-2; CDR3nt: TGTGCCAGCAGCCAATGGGCAGAAAATTCACCCCTCCACTTT; CDR3aa: CASSQWAENSPLHF
j_gene: TRBJ1-5; d_gene: -; abundance: -; v_gene: TRBV18; CDR3nt: TGTGCCAGCTCAACCACAGCATATCAGCCCCAGCATTTT; CDR3aa: CASSTTAYQPQHF
j_gene: TRBJ1-2; d_gene: TRBD1; abundance: -; v_gene: TRBV19; CDR3nt: TGTGCCAGTAGTATCCTCCGGGACAGGGAATACACCTTC; CDR3aa: CASSILRDREYTF
j_gene: TRBJ2-7; d_gene: -; abundance: once; v_gene: TRBV4-1; CDR3nt: TGCGCCAGCAGCGCAGGGTTTTCCTACGAGCAGTACTTC; CDR3aa: CASSAGFSYEQYF
j_gene: TRBJ2-1; d_gene: -; abundance: -; v_gene: TRBV5-1; CDR3nt: TGCGCCAGCACCACGGAGGTACCCAAGGACCACAATGAGCAGTTCTTC; CDR3aa: CASTTEVPKDHNEQFF
j_gene: TRBJ2-3; d_gene: TRBD1; abundance: -; v_gene: TRBV29-1; CDR3nt: TGCAGCGTCATCCAGGGGGCCACAGATACGCAGTATTTT; CDR3aa: CSVIQGATDTQYF